This TCR beta chain was profiled in a study of shared clonotypes between healthy human individuals (TCRdb year 2020). Study-wide context: Three men and two women, aged 18 to 49 years, made up the cohort. The study deeply sequenced blood TCR repertoires of about 5 healthy adults to estimate repertoire size and the extent of clonotype sharing between individuals. Between about 0.9 and 9 billion PBMCs per donor were obtained by leukapheresis. For each donor, three plates each were used for CD4 naive and CD4 memory, two plates were used for CD8 naive, and one plate was used for CD8 memory. To increase sequencing depth and limit assay-specific biases, different laboratories used diverse techniques to prepare libraries and sequence TCR repertoires. General study outcomes and caveats: Sharing across a few donors was observed for 4.5% to 6.5% of naive CD4, under 4% of naive CD8, about 2.3% of memory CD4, and roughly 0.4% of memory CD8 clonotypes. Pairwise subsampling indicated that sequencing depth was expected to affect the degree of clonotype sharing among donors. Incomplete sequencing was indicated by rarefaction of sorted-subset datasets, despite the large sequencing depth. Estimated clonotype richness was generally larger for naive than for memory subsets. Higher generation probabilities were observed for clonotypes shared by all four sorted-subset donors than for non-shared clonotypes. Sampling was restricted to blood, and TCR repertoires in tissue are likely to differ from TCR repertoires in blood. Because the study included only a small number of donors, the genetic and exposure-history diversity represented was limited.

TCR CDR3 regions were amplified from genomic DNA by multiplex PCR using the deep immunoSEQ assay. For each cell subset, the extracted genomic DNA was distributed evenly across all wells of several immunoSEQ 96-well plates, and each plate served as one replicate. For sorted subsets, each replicate PCR was loaded with approximately 200 ng genomic DNA, equivalent to about 30,000 T cell genomes. Purified libraries were measured with a Qubit 3.0 fluorometer, size-checked on a Bioanalyzer 2100, and measured again with the KAPA Library Quantification kit. Every immunoSEQ 96-well plate was sequenced on a dedicated single-read 150-cycle Illumina NextSeq 550 flow cell. The original pipeline was this. The immunoSEQ output contained only junctional sequences without quality scores, so filtering could not match that applied to full-length reads. Sequences were annotated with PyIR, a Python wrapper for IgBLAST v1.9, using IMGT germline references to assign V/J genes and CDR3. Any read was removed if the V/J assignment was weak (E-value above 1e-6), the CDR3 was missing, or the read contained stop codons, out-of-frame junctions, or ambiguous translated residues. V3J clonotypes were defined as sequences sharing the same inferred V gene, J gene, and CDR3 amino acid sequence. To compute the percentage overlap between repertoires, the number of shared unique clonotypes was divided by the size of the smaller repertoire. RTK rarefaction, the Chao1 estimator, and Recon v2.1 estimates of unobserved clonotypes were used to assess repertoire richness. Generation probabilities for all TCRbeta clonotypes obtained by the gDNA method from a handful of donors were computed using OLGA. The clones in this table, taken by TCRdb from immuneACCESS, are in-frame only. Not every clone is retained; where verified, under half of the shortfall comes from an unresolved V gene, and the cause of the rest is unknown. The D gene and trimming were derived from the DNA, and the V and J assignments and clone size from that table. The sample includes 950,000 to 1,300,000 clones, with roughly 70% observed a single time. The ten largest clones add up to about 1.5% of the sample.

About this clone: Its antigen specificity is not known. Base qualities were left out, and no much larger clone turns up one base away.

Measured from the cysteine to the phenylalanine, the CDR3 is 15 residues long. The only DNA kept is the CDR3, 45 bases in frame from the first base. Trimming accounts for 5 bases at V and 7 bases at J, while the number of junction bases matched to no gene is 13. Looking up the germline V gene yields CDR1 KGHSH and CDR2 LQKENI. Donors were healthy HIV-negative adults with no recently reported acute infections or vaccinations. Every donor was a Caucasian adult residing in Nashville, Tennessee, USA. CD4+ T cells were enriched by magnetic negative selection, after which naive cells were positively selected on CD45RA and the negative fraction was taken as the memory subset. Blood was collected by leukapheresis, and PBMCs were isolated by Ficoll-Histopaque density gradient centrifugation and then cryopreserved in liquid nitrogen vapor phase. Analytical flow cytometry was used to check the purity and quantity of every magnetically sorted T cell population. Genomic DNA was isolated from every sorted fraction and measured by UV absorbance on a Nanodrop 2000c.

The source material was memory CD4+ T cells sorted from blood. The sample's cell subset or site, from its label and the paper: CD45RA-negative fraction. This receptor was identified in a man aged 18-30 years in good health. The chain is assembled from TRBV18 and TRBJ1-2; TRBD1 fits 7 bases in the junction. The DNA reads as follows: TGTGCCAGCTCAATCGACAGGGATTCTCTGGGTGGCTACACCTTC. Its protein product is CASSIDRDSLGGYTF.